This TCR beta chain was recovered during a study of cytomegalovirus exposure and HLA in healthy donors. Whole-study results and caveats: With further analysis later on, most CMV-associated TCR beta chains appeared HLA-restricted. It was only CMV serostatus that was available as immune exposure information.

Regarding this clone: Its antigen remains unknown.

Primers: 60 Vbeta forward and 13 Jbeta reverse. TCRdb keeps only in-frame clones here, not all; method: immunoSEQ multiplex PCR. This sample has about 120,000 clones, with about four fifths found just once. Looked up from germline, CDR1 is SNHLY and CDR2 is FYNNEI. After removal of 8 bases from V and 7 bases from J, the junction contained 7 bases not matched to a gene. The CDR3 has 13 amino acids. The sequence was obtained from a man between 25 and 39 years old in good health and CMV-seropositive. The source material was PBMCs. The chain carries TRBV2 and TRBJ2-1, with 8 positions matching TRBD1. The chain's CDR3 is CASRTGIGNEQFF. The CDR3 nucleotides read TGTGCCAGCCGGACAGGGATCGGGAATGAGCAGTTCTTC.